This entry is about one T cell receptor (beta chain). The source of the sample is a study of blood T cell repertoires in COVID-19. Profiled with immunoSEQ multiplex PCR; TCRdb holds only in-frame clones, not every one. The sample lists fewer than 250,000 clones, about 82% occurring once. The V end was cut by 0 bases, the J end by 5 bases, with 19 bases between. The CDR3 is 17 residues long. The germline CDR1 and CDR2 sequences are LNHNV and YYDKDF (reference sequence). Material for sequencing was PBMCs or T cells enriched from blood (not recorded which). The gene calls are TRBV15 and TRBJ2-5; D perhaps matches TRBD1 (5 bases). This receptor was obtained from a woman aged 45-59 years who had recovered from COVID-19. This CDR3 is CATSRDRLEYRPETQYF. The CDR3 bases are TGTGCCACCAGCAGAGATCGGTTAGAGTACAGGCCGGAGACCCAGTACTTC.